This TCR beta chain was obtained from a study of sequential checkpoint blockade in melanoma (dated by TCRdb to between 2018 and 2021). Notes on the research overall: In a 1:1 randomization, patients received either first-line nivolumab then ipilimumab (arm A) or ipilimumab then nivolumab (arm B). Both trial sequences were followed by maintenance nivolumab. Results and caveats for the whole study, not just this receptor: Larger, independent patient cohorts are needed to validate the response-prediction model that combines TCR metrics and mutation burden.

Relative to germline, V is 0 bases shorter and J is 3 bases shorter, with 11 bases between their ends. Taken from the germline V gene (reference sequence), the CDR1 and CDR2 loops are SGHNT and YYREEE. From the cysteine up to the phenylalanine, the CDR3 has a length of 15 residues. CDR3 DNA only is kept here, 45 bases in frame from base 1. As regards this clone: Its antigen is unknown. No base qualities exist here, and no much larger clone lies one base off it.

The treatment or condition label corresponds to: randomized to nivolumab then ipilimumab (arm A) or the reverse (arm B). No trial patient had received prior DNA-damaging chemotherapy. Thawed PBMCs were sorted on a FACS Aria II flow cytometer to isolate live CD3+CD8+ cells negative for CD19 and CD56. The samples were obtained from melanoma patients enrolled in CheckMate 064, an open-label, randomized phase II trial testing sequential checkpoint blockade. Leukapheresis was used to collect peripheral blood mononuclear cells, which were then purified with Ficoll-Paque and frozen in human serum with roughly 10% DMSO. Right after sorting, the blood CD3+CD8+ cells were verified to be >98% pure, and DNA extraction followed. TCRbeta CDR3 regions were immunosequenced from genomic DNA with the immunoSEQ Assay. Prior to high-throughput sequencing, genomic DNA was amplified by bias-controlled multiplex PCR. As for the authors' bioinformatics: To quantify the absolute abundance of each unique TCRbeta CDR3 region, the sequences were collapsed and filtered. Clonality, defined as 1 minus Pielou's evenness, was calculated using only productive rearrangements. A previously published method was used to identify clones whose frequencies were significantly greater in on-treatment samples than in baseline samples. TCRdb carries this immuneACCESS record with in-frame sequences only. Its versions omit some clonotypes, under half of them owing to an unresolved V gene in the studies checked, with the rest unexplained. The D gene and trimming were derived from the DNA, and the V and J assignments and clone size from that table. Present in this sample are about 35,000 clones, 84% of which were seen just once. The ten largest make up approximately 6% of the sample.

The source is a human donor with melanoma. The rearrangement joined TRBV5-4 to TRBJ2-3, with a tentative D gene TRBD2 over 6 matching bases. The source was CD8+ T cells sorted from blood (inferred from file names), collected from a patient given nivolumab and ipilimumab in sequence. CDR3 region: CASSLGGILTDTQYF. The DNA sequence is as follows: TGTGCCAGCAGCTTGGGCGGGATTCTAACAGATACGCAGTATTTT.